The T cell receptor beta chain described here comes from a study of blood T cells in healthy people across ages. Study background: Per two T cells, template switching captured roughly one barcoded beta molecule.

Study-level findings and limits: Correlation between TCR beta diversity and naive T cell percentage was strong.

Points on this clonotype: The antigen remains undetermined.

Using a J-beta primer mix together with a sample-barcoded 5' primer, a second PCR was run for about 7 to 12 cycles. Each of the samples gave a minimum of 2.5 million paired-end reads that contained CDR3. TCRdb independently ran MiXCR on the 5' RACE reads; one entry per CDR3 protein. The sample carries 1 million or so distinct CDR3 sequences, under 30% recorded once. A further study also used this sample, focusing on T cells of mothers and their children.

This receptor was obtained from a girl aged 2-10 years in good health. The material sequenced was blood.

As DNA, the CDR3 is TGTGCCACCAGTGATCTGGACTTTAACAATGAGCAGTTCTTC. Protein sequence: CATSDLDFNNEQFF. The gene calls are TRBV24-1 and TRBJ2-1; possible D gene TRBD2, 5 bases. Germline-derived CDR1 and CDR2 are KGHDR and SFDVKD. The CDR3 sequence is 14 residues long. Trimming removed 3 bases from V and 5 bases from J, with 10 bases in between.